The present entry profiles one TCR beta chain with its context. The data were taken from a study of blood T cell repertoires in COVID-19. Whole-study context: Both acute and convalescent COVID-19 samples were obtained from the United States, Italy and Spain. Sources were T cells, B-cell-depleted T cells, or PBMCs; the material itself was cDNA or gDNA.

In the source study's methods: Reference gene primer amplification gave estimated nucleated cell counts. Assay used: immunoSEQ multiplex PCR; TCRdb lists only in-frame clones, some missing. Clone size and the V and J calls come from that table; the DNA yielded D and trimming. Here the sample spans 25,000 or so clones, less than 90% being singletons. The CDR3 has 13 amino acids. V shed 8 bases and J shed 3 bases, with 14 bases lying between them. Sequenced: peripheral blood. This TCR derives from a human donor with acute or convalescent COVID-19. The donor label of this sample is uncertain. This chain links TRBV12-3 or TRBV12-4 with TRBJ2-7, with a weak D call TRBD1 (6 bases). The chain's CDR3 is CASCRDTYYEQYF. CDR3 bases: TGTGCCAGCTGCCGGGACACTTACTACGAGCAGTACTTC.